This T cell receptor (beta chain) is drawn from a study of PD-L1 blockade in urothelial cancer (dated 2017 in TCRdb). A note on the overall study: Every patient began therapy in about 2014 and was given atezolizumab 1,200 mg intravenously every 3 weeks. Patients had an ECOG performance status of 0 or 1 and had received between 0 and 3 prior chemotherapy regimens. Pretreatment tumor samples, along with matched peripheral blood serially collected before and after atezolizumab treatment, were subjected to TCR sequencing. A median of around 150,000 T cells and 65,000 to 90,000 unique TCRs was obtained from blood samples, and a median clonality of 0.080 was observed. Blood samples were analyzed at two time points: 3 weeks after treatment start (second dose) and 6 weeks after treatment start. Durable clinical benefit was achieved by nine patients but not by the remaining 20. In the same patients, pretreatment tumors underwent whole exome sequencing and RNA sequencing in addition to TCR sequencing. Pretreatment blood TCR-seq was available for around 29 patients, at least one posttreatment blood collection was obtained for about 24 patients, and tumor TCR-seq was available for about 24 patients. Somatic, immune and clinical correlates of response to PD-L1 blockade with atezolizumab in urothelial cancer were the focus of an exploratory multi-omic analysis. Durable clinical benefit was defined as progression-free survival longer than 6 months, and TCR features were also tested against progression-free and overall survival. Twenty-five of 29 patients were males with bladder-origin urothelial cancer, and about 65% of the 29 reported a prior smoking history. The research as a whole found: Because of the small sample size (n ≈ 30) and the many exploratory analyses performed, the results are intended to be regarded as hypothesis-generating. A pretreatment peripheral blood TCR clonality below the median was linked to improved progression-free and overall survival. Patients with durable benefit showed greater expansion of tumor-associated TCR clones in peripheral blood 3 weeks after starting treatment (n ≈ 22, p = 0.022).

For this clone: The antigen this receptor binds is unknown. Per-base quality was not reported, and no clone a single base away is much larger than it.

A total of 25 to 30 patients with locally advanced or metastatic urothelial carcinoma, treated at Memorial Sloan Kettering on a trial protocol, made up the cohort. Peripheral blood mononuclear cells were collected pretreatment and during treatment, at between 1 and 8 total time points per patient. The Qiagen DNeasy Blood extraction kit was used to purify genomic DNA from total PBMCs and tumor samples. PBMCs were collected pretreatment and during treatment and were isolated and stored as previously described. Each PCR received spiked-in synthetic TCR analog templates so that absolute template abundance could be estimated from read counts. The immunoSEQ assay was used to amplify TCRbeta CDR3 regions from genomic DNA with bias-controlled V and J gene primers. Sequencing of rearranged TCRbeta segments was performed at approximately 20X coverage. Turning to the authors' computational methods: Sequencing errors were corrected by clustering, and CDR3s were annotated against IMGT so that V, D and J genes could be assigned. Out-of-frame and stop-codon sequences were excluded, and only productive TCRbeta rearrangements were used in downstream analyses. Clonality was calculated as one minus the Shannon entropy normalized by the log of the number of unique productive sequences. Fisher's exact test with Benjamini-Hochberg correction, at a threshold of adjusted p below 0.01, was used to find clones that differed between time points or between blood and tumor. What TCRdb holds here is the immuneACCESS table cut down to in-frame rearrangements. Part of the clones is not present; checked against another copy, under half of the missing clones reflect an unresolved V gene, and the others are unexplained. The V and J calls and clone size come from that table; D and trimming were worked out from the DNA. The sample records about 84,000 clones, 82% of which are singletons. The ten largest clones capture more than 8% of the sample.

After removal of 3 bases from V and 4 bases from J, the junction retains 1 base not matched to a gene. As encoded in the germline V gene, CDR1 is SGDLS while CDR2 is YYNGEE. Counted from cysteine to phenylalanine, this CDR3 has 13 amino acids. The sequence is cut down to CDR3 DNA, 39 bases in frame from base 1. The clonotype comes from a man aged 65 to 79 with urothelial cancer. The rearrangement joined TRBV9 to TRBJ1-1; TRBD1 agrees with 9 junctional bases. The sequencing here drew on PBMCs, taken around atezolizumab (anti-PD-L1) treatment. The DNA reads TGTGCCAGCAGCGGGACAGGGGCCACTGAAGCTTTCTTT. Its translation is CASSGTGATEAFF. The CDR3, completed at both ends by the reference TRBV9 and TRBJ1-1 genes, gives the full variable domain DSGVTQTPKHLITATGQRVTLRCSPRSGDLSVYWYQQSLDQGLQFLIQYYNGEERAKGNILERFSAQQFPDLHSELNLSSLELGDSALYFCASSGTGATEAFFGQGTRLTVV.